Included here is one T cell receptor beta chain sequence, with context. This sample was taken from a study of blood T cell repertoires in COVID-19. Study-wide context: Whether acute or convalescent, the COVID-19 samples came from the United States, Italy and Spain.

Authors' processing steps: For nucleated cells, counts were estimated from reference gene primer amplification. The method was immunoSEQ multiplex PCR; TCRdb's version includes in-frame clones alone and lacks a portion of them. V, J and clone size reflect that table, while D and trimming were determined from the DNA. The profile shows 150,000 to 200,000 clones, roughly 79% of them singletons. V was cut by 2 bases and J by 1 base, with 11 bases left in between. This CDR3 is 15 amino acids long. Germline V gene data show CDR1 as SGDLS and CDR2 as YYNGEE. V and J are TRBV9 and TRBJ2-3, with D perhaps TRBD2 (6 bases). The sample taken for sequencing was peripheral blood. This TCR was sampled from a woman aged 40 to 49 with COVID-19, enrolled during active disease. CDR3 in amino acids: CASSVTSRGTDTQYF. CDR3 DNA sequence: TGTGCCAGCAGCGTGACTAGTCGAGGCACAGATACGCAGTATTTT.